Listed below are T cell receptor beta chains from one sample, sequenced in a study of cytomegalovirus exposure and HLA in healthy donors. Method: immunoSEQ multiplex PCR; TCRdb's copy keeps in-frame clones and lacks some. The sample holds 75,000 to 100,000 clones, 81% seen once. The sample was PBMCs. The receptors here all came from a man between 35 and 55 years old in good health and CMV-seropositive. CDR3s include the opening cysteine and the closing phenylalanine or tryptophan. A D gene is named only where the DNA matches it firmly. Not every row has a clone size; where given, it reads once, few, many or a size class.

v_gene: TRBV6-5; abundance: -; j_gene: TRBJ2-3; d_gene: -; CDR3aa: CASSSYSGPDTQYF; CDR3nt: TGTGCCAGCAGTTCTTATTCAGGTCCAGATACGCAGTATTTT
v_gene: TRBV19; abundance: -; j_gene: TRBJ2-1; d_gene: TRBD1; CDR3aa: CASSSTGEGTGRVF; CDR3nt: TGTGCCAGTAGTTCGACGGGAGAGGGGACAGGTAGAGTCTTC
v_gene: TRBV11-2; abundance: once; j_gene: TRBJ2-5; d_gene: TRBD2; CDR3aa: CASSRLAGGPMSQETQYF; CDR3nt: TGTGCCAGCAGTCGTCTGGCGGGGGGTCCTATGAGCCAAGAGACCCAGTACTTC
v_gene: TRBV7-6; abundance: -; j_gene: TRBJ2-7; d_gene: TRBD2; CDR3aa: CASSSRLAGGVSYEQYF; CDR3nt: TGTGCCAGCAGCTCTAGACTAGCGGGAGGGGTTTCCTACGAGCAGTACTTC
v_gene: TRBV15; abundance: few; j_gene: TRBJ2-1; d_gene: -; CDR3aa: CATSRIPRGSYNEQFF; CDR3nt: TGTGCCACCAGCAGAATCCCCAGGGGCTCCTACAATGAGCAGTTCTTC
v_gene: TRBV4-1; abundance: -; j_gene: TRBJ2-3; d_gene: -; CDR3aa: CASSQDAGDTQYF; CDR3nt: TGCGCCAGCAGCCAAGATGCGGGGGATACGCAGTATTTT
v_gene: TRBV7-9; abundance: -; j_gene: TRBJ2-7; d_gene: -; CDR3aa: CASRDGMREAYEQYF; CDR3nt: TGTGCCAGCAGGGATGGAATGAGGGAGGCCTACGAGCAGTACTTC
v_gene: TRBV5-1; abundance: few; j_gene: TRBJ2-3; d_gene: -; CDR3aa: CASSLGLVASTDTQYF; CDR3nt: TGCGCCAGCAGCTTGGGACTAGTTGCTAGCACAGATACGCAGTATTTT
v_gene: TRBV15; abundance: -; j_gene: TRBJ1-1; d_gene: -; CDR3aa: CATSRGQVGTEAFF; CDR3nt: TGTGCCACCAGCAGAGGACAGGTCGGAACTGAAGCTTTCTTT
v_gene: TRBV6-1; abundance: -; j_gene: TRBJ1-2; d_gene: -; CDR3aa: CASSDPPLDNNYGYTF; CDR3nt: TGTGCCAGCAGTGACCCCCCACTTGACAATAACTATGGCTACACCTTC
v_gene: TRBV25-1; abundance: -; j_gene: TRBJ1-1; d_gene: -; CDR3aa: CASSENRATEAFF; CDR3nt: TGTGCCAGCAGTGAAAACAGGGCCACTGAAGCTTTCTTT
v_gene: TRBV5-1; abundance: -; j_gene: TRBJ2-7; d_gene: -; CDR3aa: CASSTGGRTFDEQYF; CDR3nt: TGCGCCAGCAGCACCGGCGGCAGGACTTTCGACGAGCAGTACTTC
v_gene: TRBV7-3; abundance: -; j_gene: TRBJ2-5; d_gene: TRBD2; CDR3aa: CASSLTGLAGGFETQYF; CDR3nt: TGTGCCAGCAGCTTAACGGGGTTAGCGGGGGGTTTCGAGACCCAGTACTTC
v_gene: TRBV7-2; abundance: once; j_gene: TRBJ2-7; d_gene: TRBD1; CDR3aa: CASSLTGDSYEQYF; CDR3nt: TGTGCCAGCAGCTTAACAGGGGACTCCTACGAGCAGTACTTC
v_gene: TRBV5-6; abundance: -; j_gene: TRBJ1-2; d_gene: TRBD1; CDR3aa: CASSPEGTVYGYTF; CDR3nt: TGTGCCAGCAGCCCTGAAGGGACAGTATATGGCTACACCTTC
v_gene: TRBV2; abundance: -; j_gene: TRBJ2-5; d_gene: TRBD1; CDR3aa: CASGGDSPFGYF; CDR3nt: TGTGCCAGCGGTGGGGACAGCCCATTCGGTTACTTC
v_gene: TRBV19; abundance: medium-sized; j_gene: TRBJ1-2; d_gene: -; CDR3aa: CASSPRVFNGYTF; CDR3nt: TGTGCCAGTAGTCCACGCGTTTTCAATGGCTACACCTTC
v_gene: TRBV5-1; abundance: -; j_gene: TRBJ1-2; d_gene: -; CDR3aa: CASSLAAQSPYGYTF; CDR3nt: TGCGCCAGCAGCTTGGCCGCACAGAGCCCCTATGGCTACACCTTC
v_gene: TRBV4-1; abundance: -; j_gene: TRBJ2-1; d_gene: TRBD2; CDR3aa: CASSQDRLGGRASSEQFF; CDR3nt: TGCGCCAGCAGCCAAGATCGTTTAGGCGGGAGGGCCTCTAGTGAGCAGTTCTTC
v_gene: TRBV28; abundance: -; j_gene: TRBJ2-3; d_gene: TRBD1; CDR3aa: CASSFRDRGITDTQYF; CDR3nt: TGTGCCAGCAGTTTCCGGGACAGGGGGATAACAGATACGCAGTATTTT
v_gene: TRBV6-1; abundance: -; j_gene: TRBJ2-7; d_gene: TRBD1; CDR3aa: CASSGQGAGEQYF; CDR3nt: TGTGCCAGCAGTGGACAGGGGGCAGGCGAGCAGTACTTC
v_gene: TRBV5-1; abundance: -; j_gene: TRBJ1-1; d_gene: -; CDR3aa: CASSLAPNTEAFF; CDR3nt: TGCGCCAGCAGCTTAGCCCCGAACACTGAAGCTTTCTTT
v_gene: TRBV6-5; abundance: -; j_gene: TRBJ1-6; d_gene: -; CDR3aa: CASSYSTRVNSPLHF; CDR3nt: TGTGCCAGCAGTTACTCGACCAGGGTTAATTCACCCCTCCACTTT
v_gene: TRBV7-2; abundance: once; j_gene: TRBJ1-5; d_gene: TRBD1; CDR3aa: CASSLGTGYQPQHF; CDR3nt: TGTGCCAGCAGCTTAGGGACAGGTTATCAGCCCCAGCATTTT
v_gene: TRBV5-4; abundance: -; j_gene: TRBJ1-2; d_gene: -; CDR3aa: CASSSPIEGYTF; CDR3nt: TGTGCCAGCAGCTCCCCCATAGAGGGCTACACCTTC
v_gene: TRBV30; abundance: few; j_gene: TRBJ2-1; d_gene: -; CDR3aa: CACQSPQPGTSYNEQFF; CDR3nt: TGTGCCTGCCAGTCACCCCAACCAGGGACTTCCTACAATGAGCAGTTCTTC
v_gene: TRBV6-5; abundance: -; j_gene: TRBJ1-2; d_gene: -; CDR3aa: CASSSHTGYGYTF; CDR3nt: TGTGCCAGCAGTTCGCATACAGGGTATGGCTACACCTTC
v_gene: TRBV29-1; abundance: once; j_gene: TRBJ1-5; d_gene: TRBD1; CDR3aa: CSVGGTDPNQPQHF; CDR3nt: TGCAGCGTTGGGGGGACAGATCCAAATCAGCCCCAGCATTTT
v_gene: TRBV28; abundance: -; j_gene: TRBJ2-7; d_gene: -; CDR3aa: CASSRLWTDEQYF; CDR3nt: TGTGCCAGCAGTCGCCTCTGGACAGACGAGCAGTACTTC
v_gene: TRBV4-1; abundance: -; j_gene: TRBJ2-5; d_gene: TRBD1; CDR3aa: CASSQGSGQTQETQYF; CDR3nt: TGCGCCAGCAGCCAAGGTTCGGGACAGACGCAAGAGACCCAGTACTTC
v_gene: TRBV29-1; abundance: -; j_gene: TRBJ2-5; d_gene: -; CDR3aa: CSARRGETQYF; CDR3nt: TGCAGCGCAAGGAGAGGAGAGACCCAGTACTTC
v_gene: TRBV7-1; abundance: few; j_gene: TRBJ2-7; d_gene: TRBD1; CDR3aa: CASSSNRLATGVEEGPLIDYEQYF; CDR3nt: TGTGCCAGCAGCTCAAACCGTCTCGCGACAGGGGTAGAGGAGGGCCCCCTGATCGACTACGAGCAGTACTTC
v_gene: TRBV2; abundance: -; j_gene: TRBJ1-5; d_gene: -; CDR3aa: CASRIGVSNQPQHF; CDR3nt: TGTGCCAGCAGGATAGGGGTGAGCAATCAGCCCCAGCATTTT
v_gene: TRBV10-1; abundance: -; j_gene: TRBJ2-1; d_gene: -; CDR3aa: CASSDTAGNYNEQFF; CDR3nt: TGCGCCAGCAGTGATACCGCGGGAAACTACAATGAGCAGTTCTTC
v_gene: TRBV18; abundance: -; j_gene: TRBJ1-2; d_gene: -; CDR3aa: CASSPMTGVGGYTF; CDR3nt: TGTGCCAGCTCACCCATGACAGGCGTCGGTGGCTACACCTTC
v_gene: TRBV5-8; abundance: once; j_gene: TRBJ2-2; d_gene: TRBD1; CDR3aa: CASSPRDRNTGELFF; CDR3nt: TGTGCCAGCAGCCCCCGGGACAGAAACACCGGGGAGCTGTTTTTT
v_gene: TRBV19; abundance: -; j_gene: TRBJ1-4; d_gene: TRBD1; CDR3aa: CASSIDRSEQGAREKLFF; CDR3nt: TGTGCCAGTAGTATAGATCGATCGGAACAGGGGGCGCGCGAAAAACTGTTTTTT
v_gene: TRBV2; abundance: once; j_gene: TRBJ2-7; d_gene: -; CDR3aa: CASSGGRSSYEQYF; CDR3nt: TGTGCCAGCAGTGGGGGCAGGAGCTCCTACGAGCAGTACTTC
v_gene: TRBV5-8; abundance: few; j_gene: TRBJ2-7; d_gene: -; CDR3aa: CASSLGQGLTYEQYF; CDR3nt: TGTGCCAGCAGCTTGGGGCAGGGCTTGACGTACGAGCAGTACTTC
v_gene: TRBV7-9; abundance: once; j_gene: TRBJ2-2; d_gene: TRBD2; CDR3aa: CASSPGGGDTGELFF; CDR3nt: TGTGCCAGCAGCCCCGGTGGGGGGGACACCGGGGAGCTGTTTTTT
v_gene: TRBV7-9; abundance: -; j_gene: TRBJ1-1; d_gene: TRBD1; CDR3aa: CASSLGSYRGHTEAFF; CDR3nt: TGTGCCAGCAGCTTAGGCTCCTACAGGGGACACACTGAAGCTTTCTTT
v_gene: TRBV9; abundance: few; j_gene: TRBJ2-3; d_gene: TRBD2; CDR3aa: CASSGWLGGLTDTQYF; CDR3nt: TGTGCCAGCAGCGGGTGGTTGGGGGGGTTAACAGATACGCAGTATTTT
v_gene: TRBV7-9; abundance: -; j_gene: TRBJ1-2; d_gene: TRBD1; CDR3aa: CASSFLDRETDGYTF; CDR3nt: TGTGCCAGCAGCTTCTTGGACAGGGAGACGGATGGCTACACCTTC
v_gene: TRBV18; abundance: -; j_gene: TRBJ1-1; d_gene: -; CDR3aa: CASSPSGNEAFF; CDR3nt: TGTGCCAGCTCACCAAGCGGAAATGAAGCTTTCTTT
v_gene: TRBV5-1; abundance: -; j_gene: TRBJ1-2; d_gene: -; CDR3aa: CASSPYSEGGYTF; CDR3nt: TGCGCCAGCAGCCCCTACTCAGAGGGAGGCTACACCTTC
v_gene: TRBV2; abundance: -; j_gene: TRBJ2-1; d_gene: -; CDR3aa: CASSPLSGNSYNEQFF; CDR3nt: TGTGCCAGCAGCCCTCTTAGCGGCAACTCCTACAATGAGCAGTTCTTC
v_gene: TRBV29-1; abundance: -; j_gene: TRBJ2-7; d_gene: TRBD1; CDR3aa: CSAIRDRGFPSYEQYF; CDR3nt: TGCAGCGCAATCCGGGACAGGGGCTTCCCCTCCTACGAGCAGTACTTC
v_gene: TRBV6-1; abundance: -; j_gene: TRBJ2-3; d_gene: TRBD1; CDR3aa: CASSEASWDRSTDTQYF; CDR3nt: TGTGCCAGCAGTGAAGCCTCCTGGGACAGGTCCACAGATACGCAGTATTTT
v_gene: TRBV2; abundance: -; j_gene: TRBJ1-4; d_gene: TRBD1; CDR3aa: CASSPGQGNPTNEKLFF; CDR3nt: TGTGCCAGCAGTCCGGGACAGGGGAACCCAACTAATGAAAAACTGTTTTTT
v_gene: TRBV7-3; abundance: -; j_gene: TRBJ1-1; d_gene: -; CDR3aa: CASSPKMNTEAFF; CDR3nt: TGTGCCAGCAGCCCCAAAATGAACACTGAAGCTTTCTTT